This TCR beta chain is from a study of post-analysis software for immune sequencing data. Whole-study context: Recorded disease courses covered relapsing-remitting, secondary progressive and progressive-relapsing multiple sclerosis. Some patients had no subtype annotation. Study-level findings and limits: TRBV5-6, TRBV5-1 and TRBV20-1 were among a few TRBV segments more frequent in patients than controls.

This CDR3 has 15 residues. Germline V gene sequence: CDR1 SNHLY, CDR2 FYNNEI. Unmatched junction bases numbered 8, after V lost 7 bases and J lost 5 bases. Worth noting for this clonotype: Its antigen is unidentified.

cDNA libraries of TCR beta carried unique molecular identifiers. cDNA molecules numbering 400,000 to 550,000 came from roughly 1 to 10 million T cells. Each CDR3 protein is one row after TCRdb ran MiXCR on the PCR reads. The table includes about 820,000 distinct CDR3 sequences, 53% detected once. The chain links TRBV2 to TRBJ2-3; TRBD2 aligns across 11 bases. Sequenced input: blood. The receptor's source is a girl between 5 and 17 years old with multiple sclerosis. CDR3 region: CASNRIAGGLDTQYF. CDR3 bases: TGTGCCAGCAACCGCATAGCGGGGGGGCTAGATACGCAGTATTTT.